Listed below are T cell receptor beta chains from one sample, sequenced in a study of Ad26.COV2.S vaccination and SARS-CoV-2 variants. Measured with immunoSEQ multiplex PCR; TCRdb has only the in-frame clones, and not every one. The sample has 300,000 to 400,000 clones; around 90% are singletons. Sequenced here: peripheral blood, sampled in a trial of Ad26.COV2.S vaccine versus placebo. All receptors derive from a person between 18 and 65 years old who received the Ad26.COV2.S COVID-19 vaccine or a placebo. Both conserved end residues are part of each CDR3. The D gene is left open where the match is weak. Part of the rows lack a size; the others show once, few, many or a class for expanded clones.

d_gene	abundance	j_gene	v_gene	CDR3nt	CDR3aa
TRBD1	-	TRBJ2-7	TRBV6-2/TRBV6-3	TGTGCCAGCAGCCGAAATCAGGGGGCTGGGACCTACGAGCAGTACTTC	CASSRNQGAGTYEQYF
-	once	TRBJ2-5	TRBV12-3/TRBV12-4	TGTGCCAGCAGTCTCGGGAGTCAAGAGACCCAGTACTTC	CASSLGSQETQYF
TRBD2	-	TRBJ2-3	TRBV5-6	TGTGCCAGCAGACTACGGGGCGGGAGGGCCGTGGGCACAGATACGCAGTATTTT	CASRLRGGRAVGTDTQYF
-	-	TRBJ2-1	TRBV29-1	TGCAGCGTGGAACTGGACCCACTCAATGAGCAGTTCTTC	CSVELDPLNEQFF
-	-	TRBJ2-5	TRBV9	TGTGCCAGCAGCGTAGCCTCAGCGCAAGAGACCCAGTACTTC	CASSVASAQETQYF
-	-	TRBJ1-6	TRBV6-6	TGTGCCAGCAGTCCATTGATGCCGGGACCTTCGCTGGGGGATTCACCCCTCCACTTT	CASSPLMPGPSLGDSPLHF
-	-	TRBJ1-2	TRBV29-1	TGCAGCGTTGAAGGGCGATCTGTTCCTTACGGGGGCTACACCTTC	CSVEGRSVPYGGYTF
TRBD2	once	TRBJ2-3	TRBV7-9	TGTGCCAGCAGCCTAACGACTAGCGGGTTAGATACGCAGTATTTT	CASSLTTSGLDTQYF
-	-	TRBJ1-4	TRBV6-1	TGTGCCAGCAGTGAAGGGGCCGCAACTAATGAAAAACTGTTTTTT	CASSEGAATNEKLFF
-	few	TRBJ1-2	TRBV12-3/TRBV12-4	TGTGCCAGCAGGACGACGGTCTATGGCTACACCTTC	CASRTTVYGYTF
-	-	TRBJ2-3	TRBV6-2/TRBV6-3	TGTGCCAGCAGCGGAGGGGAGACAGATACGCAGTATTTT	CASSGGETDTQYF
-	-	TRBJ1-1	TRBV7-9	TGTGCCAGCAGCCCCCGGTCTCTAATGGAAGCTTTCTTT	CASSPRSLMEAFF
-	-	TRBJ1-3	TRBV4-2	TGTGCCAGCAGCCCCAGCCGGGCCTCTGGAAACACCATATATTTT	CASSPSRASGNTIYF
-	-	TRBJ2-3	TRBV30	TGTGCCTGGAACCCGGGACATAGCACAGATACGCAGTATTTT	CAWNPGHSTDTQYF
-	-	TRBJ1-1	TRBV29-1	TGCAGCGGCAAGGGGACGGCGAACACTGAAGCTTTCTTT	CSGKGTANTEAFF
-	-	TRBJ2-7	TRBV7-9	TGTGCCAGCAGCCCGACTTACGAGCAGTACTTC	CASSPTYEQYF
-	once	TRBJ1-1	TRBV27	TGTGCCAGCAGTCTCGCGGGCAGGGTTGTCACTGAAGCTTTCTTT	CASSLAGRVVTEAFF
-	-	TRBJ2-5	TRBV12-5	TGTGCTAGTGGCCAACAAGAGACCCAGTACTTC	CASGQQETQYF
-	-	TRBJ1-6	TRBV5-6	TGTGCCAGCAGCCCCCGTGGAGGGCGTTCACCCCTCCACTTT	CASSPRGGRSPLHF
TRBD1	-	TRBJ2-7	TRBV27	TGTGCCAGCAGCCTCGACAGGGGGGGACTCTACGAGCAGTACTTC	CASSLDRGGLYEQYF
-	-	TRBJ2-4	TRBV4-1	TGCGCCAGCCGCGGGGTAGCCAAAAACATTCAGTACTTC	CASRGVAKNIQYF
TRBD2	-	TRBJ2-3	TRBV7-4	TGTGCCAGCAAAGCCCCCAGCGGGAGGGCCACAGATACGCAGTATTTT	CASKAPSGRATDTQYF
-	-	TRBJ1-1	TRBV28	TGTGCCAGCAGTTCGCCGCGTTACACTGAAGCTTTCTTT	CASSSPRYTEAFF
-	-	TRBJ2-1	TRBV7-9	TGTGCCAGCAGCCTGGGTCCCGGTGAGCAGTTCTTC	CASSLGPGEQFF
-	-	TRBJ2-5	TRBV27	TGTGCCACCCAACAGGGTGCGGCCCAGTACTTC	CATQQGAAQYF
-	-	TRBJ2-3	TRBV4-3	TGCGCCAGCAGCCAAAGGGGGATTAGGGATACGCAGTATTTT	CASSQRGIRDTQYF
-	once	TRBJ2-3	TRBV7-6	TGTGCCAGCAGCTGGGTAGGCAAATTCACAGATACGCAGTATTTT	CASSWVGKFTDTQYF
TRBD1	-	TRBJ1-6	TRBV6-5	TGTGCCAGCACCCGGACAGGGAATTCACCCCTCCACTTT	CASTRTGNSPLHF
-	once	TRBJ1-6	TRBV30	TGTGCCTGGAAACGGGCTGATTATAATTCACCCCTCCACTTT	CAWKRADYNSPLHF
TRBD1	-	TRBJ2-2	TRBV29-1	TGCAGCGTTCCGGGACAGGGTAGGGCCGGGGAGCTGTTTTTT	CSVPGQGRAGELFF
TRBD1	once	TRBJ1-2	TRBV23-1	TGCGCCAGCAGTCTTTACAGGGGGCCGTATGGCTACACCTTC	CASSLYRGPYGYTF
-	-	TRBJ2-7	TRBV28	TGTGCCAGCAGTTTCCCCGGGACTTACGAGCAGTACTTC	CASSFPGTYEQYF
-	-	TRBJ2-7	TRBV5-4	TGTGCCAGCAGCTTGACGAGGGGGAATACCTACGAGCAGTACTTC	CASSLTRGNTYEQYF
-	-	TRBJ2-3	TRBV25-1	TGTGCCAGCAGTGAATACACCTTGGGGGGCACAGATACGCAGTATTTT	CASSEYTLGGTDTQYF